The 20 T cell receptor beta chains below come from one sample, sequenced in a study of chemoradiotherapy in HPV16-positive cancers. The assay was immunoSEQ multiplex PCR, and TCRdb's table has in-frame clones only and misses some. The top ten hold more than 2.5% of the sample, which has 20,000 to 25,000 clones, approximately 93% seen once. Sampling was performed from a patient who underwent chemoradiotherapy. The source of these receptors is a human donor with HPV-associated anogenital cancer.

The chain couples TRBV5-1 to TRBJ2-3; no reliable D call. The CDR3 extends over 16 amino acids. The germline gives CDR1 SGHRS, CDR2 YFSETQ. V lost 0 bases to trimming and J lost 2 bases, with 13 bases between them. The CDR3 sequence is CASSLGLPGNTDTQYF. CDR3 coding DNA: TGCGCCAGCAGCTTGGGACTTCCTGGCAACACAGATACGCAGTATTTT.

The V call is TRBV30, the J call TRBJ2-1, with D maybe TRBD1 (6 bases). This CDR3 is built from 16 residues. Trimming took off 0 bases at V and 2 bases at J, with 14 bases between the two ends. In germline, CDR1 is GTSNPN, CDR2 SVGIG (reference sequence). CDR3 sequence (DNA): TGTGCCTGGAGTGTATGGGGGCAGGGGCCCTACAATGAGCAGTTCTTC. Its protein is CAWSVWGQGPYNEQFF. The whole variable domain, remainder taken from reference TRBV30 and TRBJ2-1, is SQTIHQWPATLVQPVGSPLSLECTVEGTSNPNLYWYRQAAGRGLQLLFYSVGIGQISSEVPQNLSASRPQDRQFILSSKKLLLSDSGFYLCAWSVWGQGPYNEQFFGPGTRLTVL.

The genes are TRBV5-4 and TRBJ1-1, with D tentatively TRBD1 (5 bases). Germline loops: CDR1 SGHNT, CDR2 YYREEE (reference sequence). Trimming removed 2 bases from V and 1 base from J, with 18 bases in between. The CDR3 sequence is 17 residues long. The CDR3 spells CASSFSLRGAGNTEAFF. CDR3 DNA sequence: TGTGCCAGCAGCTTTTCCCTAAGGGGCGCCGGGAACACTGAAGCTTTCTTT.

The chain employs TRBV6-1 and TRBJ2-1; 11 bases match TRBD2. Germline V gives CDR1 MNHNS, CDR2 SASEGT. Trimming removed 1 base from V and 10 bases from J; junction bases left unmatched: 6. This CDR3 has 15 residues. CDR3 sequence: CASSEGASGRWEQFF. The CDR3 DNA follows: TGTGCCAGCAGTGAAGGCGCTAGCGGGAGGTGGGAGCAGTTCTTC.

The V call is TRBV7-2, the J call TRBJ1-5; D uncertain. The CDR3 runs to 15 residues. The germline CDR1 and CDR2 sequences are SGHTA and FQGNSA. V lost 1 base and J 3 bases, leaving 10 bases between the germline ends. CDR3 DNA sequence: TGTGCCAGCAGCTTAGGTGGGCTTTCCAATCAGCCCCAGCATTTT. Protein: CASSLGGLSNQPQHF. The full variable domain, rest sourced from reference TRBV7-2 and TRBJ1-5, is GAGVSQSPSNKVTEKGKDVELRCDPISGHTALYWYRQSLGQGLEFLIYFQGNSAPDKSGLPSDRFSAERTGGSVSTLTIQRTQQEDSAVYLCASSLGGLSNQPQHFGDGTRLSIL.

This clone was seen once. The rearrangement uses TRBV7-6 and TRBJ2-1, with 15 bases aligning to TRBD2. The CDR3 is 21 residues long. Germline trimming cut 4 bases from V and 4 bases from J; bases unmatched to any gene: 17. Germline V CDR1 and CDR2: SGHVS, FNYEAQ. The DNA of the CDR3 is TGTGCCAGCAGCTCTACCAGCCCCGGGACTAGCGGGGGGTTTCTTTACAATGAGCAGTTCTTC. This codes for CASSSTSPGTSGGFLYNEQFF.

This chain connects TRBV11-2 to TRBJ1-2; 7 bases align to TRBD1. This CDR3 is 16 amino acids long. V lost 5 bases and J lost 4; bases outside the gene matches: 13. Germline V gene sequence: CDR1 SGHAT, CDR2 FQNNGV. This chain's CDR3 is CASSSSSGTATYGYTF. For the CDR3, the DNA is TGTGCCAGCAGCAGTTCGTCCGGGACAGCAACCTATGGCTACACCTTC.

The chain joins TRBV4-3 to TRBJ1-5; D is perhaps TRBD1 (5 bases). The CDR3 length is 14 residues. The V end was cut by 4 bases, the J end by 7 bases, with 14 bases between. In germline, CDR1 is LGHNA, CDR2 YSLEER. The CDR3 nucleotides read TGCGCCAGCAGCCCTGAGGGGCGAGGGCAGCCCCAGCATTTT. Protein: CASSPEGRGQPQHF.

V and J are TRBV7-9 and TRBJ1-1; a weak D match, TRBD1 (5 bases). V shed 2 bases and J shed 7 bases, with 11 bases lying between them. This CDR3 spans 13 amino acids. Germline CDR1 SEHNR, CDR2 FQNEAQ (reference sequence). The CDR3 DNA sequence: TGTGCCAGCAGCTTAATGACAGCCGGTGAAGCTTTCTTT. Translation: CASSLMTAGEAFF.

The rearrangement uses TRBV19 and TRBJ1-5; 7 bases align to TRBD1. After removal of 5 bases from V and 5 bases from J, the junction contained 6 bases not matched to a gene. CDR1 LNHDA and CDR2 SQIVND come from the germline V gene (reference sequence). The CDR3 is 14 amino acids. This chain's CDR3 is CASSVDRADQPQHF. CDR3 DNA: TGTGCCAGTAGTGTCGACAGGGCAGATCAGCCCCAGCATTTT.

The gene calls are TRBV27 and TRBJ2-2; a weak D match, TRBD2 (5 bases). The CDR3 runs 15 residues. V lost 7 bases and J 1 base, leaving 13 bases between the germline ends. Germline V CDR1 and CDR2: MNHEY, SMNVEV (reference sequence). The CDR3 reads CASKLDNWNTGELFF. In DNA form, the CDR3 reads TGTGCCAGCAAACTAGATAATTGGAACACCGGGGAGCTGTTTTTT.

DNA of the CDR3: TGTGCCAGTAGTATTTGGGGGGTGAGTACTGAAGCTTTCTTT. Protein: CASSIWGVSTEAFF. This chain links TRBV19 with TRBJ1-1, with a tentative D call TRBD1 (5 bases). In germline, CDR1 is LNHDA, CDR2 SQIVND (reference sequence). The CDR3 is 14 residues long. Trimming cost V 3 bases and J 5 bases, with 13 bases left between them.

V usage is TRBV28 and J usage is TRBJ1-2, with D maybe TRBD1 (5 bases). Germline CDR1 reads MDHEN; CDR2 reads SYDVKM. The CDR3 covers 13 residues. V lost 8 bases, J lost 0 bases, and 10 bases lay in between. This chain's CDR3 is CASYRGTNYGYTF. DNA of the CDR3: TGTGCCAGCTATCGGGGGACTAACTATGGCTACACCTTC.

The V and J genes are TRBV6-6 and TRBJ2-5; 11 bases align to TRBD2. The CDR3 is 16 residues long. Losses at the gene ends were 0 bases for V and 3 bases for J; bases not matched to a gene: 3. Looked up from germline, CDR1 is MNHNY and CDR2 is SVGAGI (reference sequence). CDR3 coding DNA: TGTGCCAGCAGTTACTCTTTGACTAGCGGGAAAGAGACCCAGTACTTC. Its protein is CASSYSLTSGKETQYF.

The chain couples TRBV7-9 to TRBJ1-5; D unresolved. With 3 bases removed from V and 13 bases from J, the gap between germline ends came to 13 bases. The CDR3 has 12 amino acids. Germline V gene data show CDR1 as SEHNR and CDR2 as FQNEAQ (reference sequence). For the CDR3, the DNA is TGTGCCAGCAGCTTTGGTTTTCTACATCAGCATTTT. It codes for CASSFGFLHQHF.

The V and J genes are TRBV5-5 and TRBJ2-7; TRBD2 matches 8 bases. CDR1 and CDR2 (germline): SGHKS, YYEKEE (reference sequence). The CDR3 spans 17 residues. The J segment lost 5 bases and the V segment lost 0 bases, leaving 13 bases of the junction unmatched. CDR3 sequence (DNA): TGTGCCAGCAGCTTGGACGCCAGCGGGGGAGTCGTCGACGAGCAGTACTTC. Its translation is CASSLDASGGVVDEQYF.

The V and J genes are TRBV7-2 and TRBJ2-2, with D maybe TRBD2 (5 bases). V shed 5 bases and J shed 5 bases, with 18 bases lying between them. Germline CDR1 and CDR2: SGHTA and FQGNSA. This CDR3 region has 16 residues. The CDR3 reads CASSRDFRRLTGELFF. The CDR3 region has the DNA TGTGCCAGCAGCCGAGACTTTAGGCGACTAACCGGGGAGCTGTTTTTT. The complete variable domain, with remaining parts taken from reference TRBV7-2 and TRBJ2-2, reads GAGVSQSPSNKVTEKGKDVELRCDPISGHTALYWYRQSLGQGLEFLIYFQGNSAPDKSGLPSDRFSAERTGGSVSTLTIQRTQQEDSAVYLCASSRDFRRLTGELFFGEGSRLTVL.

The chain carries TRBV19 and TRBJ1-1; TRBD1 matches 11 bases. CDR1 and CDR2 from the germline V gene are LNHDA and SQIVND (reference sequence). J lost 1 base, V lost 9 bases, and 10 bases had no gene match. The CDR3 is made up of 16 amino acids. The CDR3: CASRGQGVRGNTEAFF. The CDR3 DNA reads as TGTGCCAGCCGGGGACAGGGGGTACGAGGGAACACTGAAGCTTTCTTT.

For the CDR3, the DNA is TGCGCCAGCAGCTTCCGAGAGGGGGACATTCAGTACTTC. Amino acid sequence: CASSFREGDIQYF. The V call is TRBV5-1, the J call TRBJ2-4; D perhaps matches TRBD1 (6 bases). V lost 2 bases to trimming and J lost 8 bases, with 11 bases between them. The length of the CDR3 is 13 residues. Looked up from germline, CDR1 is SGHRS and CDR2 is YFSETQ.

In its sample, this clone was seen once. This chain uses TRBV25-1 with TRBJ1-1; D perhaps matches TRBD1 (5 bases). With 1 base removed from V and 4 bases from J, the gap between germline ends came to 13 bases. This CDR3 comprises 15 residues. Germline CDR1 and CDR2: MGHDK and SYGVNS. CDR3 sequence: CASSESQGDGTEAFF. In DNA, the CDR3 is TGTGCCAGCAGTGAATCCCAGGGAGATGGCACTGAAGCTTTCTTT.